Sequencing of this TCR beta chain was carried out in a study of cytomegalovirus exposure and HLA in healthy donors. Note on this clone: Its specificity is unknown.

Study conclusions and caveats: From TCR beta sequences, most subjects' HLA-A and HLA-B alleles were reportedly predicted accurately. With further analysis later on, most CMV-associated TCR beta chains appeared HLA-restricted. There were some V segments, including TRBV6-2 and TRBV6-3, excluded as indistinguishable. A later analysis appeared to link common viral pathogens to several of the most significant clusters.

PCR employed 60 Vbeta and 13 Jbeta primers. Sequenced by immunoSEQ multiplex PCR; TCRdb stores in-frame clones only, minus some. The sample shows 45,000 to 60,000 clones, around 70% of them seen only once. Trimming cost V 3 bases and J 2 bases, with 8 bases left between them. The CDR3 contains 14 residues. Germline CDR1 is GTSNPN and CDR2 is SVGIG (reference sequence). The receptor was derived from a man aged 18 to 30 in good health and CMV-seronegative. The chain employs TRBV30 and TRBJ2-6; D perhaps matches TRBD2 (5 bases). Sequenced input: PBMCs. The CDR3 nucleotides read TGTGCCTGGAGGATGGGAGCTGGGGCCAACGTCCTGACTTTC. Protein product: CAWRMGAGANVLTF.